One sample yielded the 8 T cell receptor beta chains listed below, sequenced in a study of OX40 agonist ivuxolimab in advanced cancers. Sequencing was performed with immunoSEQ multiplex PCR; in TCRdb, only in-frame clones are kept and a portion is missing. The sample holds tens of thousands of clones, roughly 90% seen once. Material: CD4+ or CD8+ T cells sorted from blood, obtained in a trial of the OX40 agonist ivuxolimab. Every receptor here comes from an adult with an advanced solid tumor such as melanoma, head and neck, liver or kidney cancer.

The chain joins TRBV29-1 to TRBJ1-5; no firm D call. The CDR3 runs to 13 residues. The V end lost 4 bases, the J end lost 3 bases, and 10 bases lay between the germline ends. Looked up from germline, CDR1 is SQVTM and CDR2 is ANQGSEA. The CDR3 bases are TGCAGCGTTGTGGCAGCGGCCAATCAGCCCCAGCATTTT. Translation gives CSVVAAANQPQHF.

The V and J genes are TRBV9 and TRBJ2-7, with a possible D match to TRBD1 (5 bases). V was pared by 0 bases and J by 3 bases, with 10 bases between. CDR1 SGDLS and CDR2 YYNGEE come from the germline V gene. This CDR3 is built from 14 residues. For the CDR3, the DNA is TGTGCCAGCAGCGTAGGGGGCCCAGACTACGAGCAGTACTTC. It translates to CASSVGGPDYEQYF.

The J gene is TRBJ2-1, the V gene TRBV11-2, with TRBD2 matching over 10 bases. V gave up 0 bases and J gave up 2 bases; unmatched junction bases: 1. The germline V gene encodes CDR1 SGHAT and CDR2 FQNNGV. This CDR3 has 16 residues. This chain's CDR3 is CASSLEAGGTYNEQFF. CDR3 nucleotide sequence: TGTGCCAGCAGCTTAGAAGCGGGAGGGACCTACAATGAGCAGTTCTTC.

The V and J genes are TRBV13 and TRBJ2-2; D is uncertain. Per germline, CDR1 PRHDT and CDR2 FYEKMQ (reference sequence). The CDR3 extends over 14 amino acids. Trimming stripped 8 bases from V and 2 bases from J, with 12 bases between. The CDR3, as DNA: TGTGCCAGCGCCCCGATTCCCAACACCGGGGAGCTGTTTTTT. This codes for CASAPIPNTGELFF.

The V gene is TRBV7-2, the J gene TRBJ2-5; maybe TRBD1 (6 bases). From germline, CDR1 is SGHTA and CDR2 FQGNSA. V gave up 2 bases and J gave up 5 bases, with 21 bases separating them. The CDR3 is made up of 17 amino acids. The DNA of the CDR3 is TGTGCCAGCAGCTTAAATCGTAACAGGGCAGGAGTGGAGACCCAGTACTTC. Amino acids: CASSLNRNRAGVETQYF.

The chain has TRBV18 and TRBJ1-4; tentatively, D is TRBD1 (5 bases). Trimming removed 2 bases from V and 4 bases from J, with 8 bases in between. The CDR3 is made up of 14 amino acids. The germline V gene has CDR1 KGHSH and CDR2 LQKENI. The CDR3 DNA reads as TGTGCCAGCTCACCAGAGGGGATTAATGAAAAACTGTTTTTT. Its protein product is CASSPEGINEKLFF.

This sequence joins TRBV10-3 and TRBJ1-4, with unresolved D. There are 14 residues in the CDR3. The V end lost 4 bases, the J end lost 5 bases, and 11 bases lay between the germline ends. The germline CDR1 and CDR2 sequences are ENHRY and SYGVKD. The CDR3 here is CAISVSGGNEKLFF. The CDR3 DNA reads TGTGCCATCAGTGTCTCTGGTGGGAATGAAAAACTGTTTTTT.

The chain has TRBV7-8 and TRBJ2-7; TRBD2 matches at 11 bases. The germline V gene has CDR1 SGHVS and CDR2 FQNEAQ. The CDR3 runs to 16 residues. Germline trimming cut 6 bases from V and 1 base from J; bases unmatched to any gene: 8. CDR3 region: CASSSLAGGMSYEQYF. CDR3 nucleotides: TGTGCCAGCAGTTCCCTAGCGGGAGGAATGTCCTACGAGCAGTACTTC. Looking up the rest from reference TRBV7-8 and TRBJ2-7 gives the full variable domain: GAGVSQSPRYKVAKRGQDVALRCDPISGHVSLFWYQQALGQGPEFLTYFQNEAQLDKSGLPSDRFFAERPEGSVSTLKIQRTQQEDSAVYLCASSSLAGGMSYEQYFGPGTRLTVT.